This T cell receptor (beta chain) was profiled in a study of spatial heterogeneity in lung cancer. TCRdb used MiXCR to reprocess the 5' RACE reads, holding one entry per CDR3 protein. This table has around 8,600 distinct CDR3 sequences, less than 8.5% appearing once. The CDR3 is made up of 15 amino acids. Germline V gene data show CDR1 as LGHNA and CDR2 as YNFKEQ. The trim removed 1 base at V and 9 bases at J, leaving 8 bases unmatched. Regarding time point: sample taken at primary tumor resection. The donors comprised about 69 untreated early-stage non-small cell lung cancer patients. Unsorted samples of tumor, nontumor lung or frozen PBMC had their whole RNA sequenced. Ten or more counts support this clonotype. Its antigen is not identified. Since the library was made to target alpha chains, this beta chain is a stray read and its abundance is not meaningful. Whole-study findings and limits: How many expanded intratumoral alpha and beta TCRs were present tracked the tumor mutation count, which was a count of nonsynonymous mutations.

The J gene is TRBJ2-1, the V gene TRBV4-2; 8 nucleotides line up with TRBD2. The clonotype comes from a female donor with early-stage non-small cell lung cancer. The specimen was lung tumor tissue, collected at surgery. CDR3 nucleotide sequence: TGTGCCAGCAGCCAAGGGGGACTAGACAAGCCTGAGCAGTTCTTC. Translation gives CASSQGGLDKPEQFF.